This T cell receptor beta chain was identified in a study of T cell responses to AZD1222 COVID-19 vaccine. Study observations and caveats: Most donors were white British and more were female, and clonal diversity was possibly underestimated. Unmutated variant regions reportedly attract nearly half of all spike-specific TCRs.

Germline loops: CDR1 LNHDA, CDR2 SQIVND (reference sequence). The CDR3 is 15 residues long. The V end was cut by 7 bases, the J end by 2 bases, with 15 bases between. TCRdb's table, derived via immunoSEQ multiplex PCR, lists solely in-frame clones and lacks some. The sample yields about 120,000 clones, approximately 86% seen once. Points on this clone: Its antigen remains unknown.

This TCR was recovered from an adult who received the AZD1222 COVID-19 vaccine. The chain employs TRBV19 and TRBJ1-3; D gene uncertain. Sequencing used peripheral blood, obtained 28 days after the second AZD1222 dose. CDR3 nucleotide sequence: TGTGCCAGTACCTCCGGGAGGACTGCTGGAAACACCATATATTTT. Its protein product is CASTSGRTAGNTIYF.